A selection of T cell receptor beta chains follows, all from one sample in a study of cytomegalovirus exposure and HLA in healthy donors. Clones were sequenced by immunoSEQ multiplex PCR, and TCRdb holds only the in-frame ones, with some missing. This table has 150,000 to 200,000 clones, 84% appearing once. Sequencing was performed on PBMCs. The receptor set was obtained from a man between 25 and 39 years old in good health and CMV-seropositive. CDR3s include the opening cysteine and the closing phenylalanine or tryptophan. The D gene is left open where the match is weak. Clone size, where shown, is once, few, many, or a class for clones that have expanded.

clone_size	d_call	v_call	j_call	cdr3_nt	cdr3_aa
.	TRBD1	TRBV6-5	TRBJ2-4	TGTGCCAGCATCCCGGGACAGGGAGCTTATAACATTCAGTACTTC	CASIPGQGAYNIQYF
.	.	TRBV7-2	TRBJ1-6	TGTGCCAGCAGCTTAGACGGCTATAATTCACCCCTCCACTTT	CASSLDGYNSPLHF
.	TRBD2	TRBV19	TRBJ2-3	TGTGCCAGTAGTATCGGGACTAGCGGGGGTCCAGATACGCAGTATTTT	CASSIGTSGGPDTQYF
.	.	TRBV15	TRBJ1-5	TGTGCCACCAGCAGCGGGGTGGGCAATCAGCCCCAGCATTTT	CATSSGVGNQPQHF
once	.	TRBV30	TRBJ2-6	TGTGCCTGGAGTGTGTGGAGGGCGTCCTACTCTGGGGCCAACGTCCTGACTTTC	CAWSVWRASYSGANVLTF
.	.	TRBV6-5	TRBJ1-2	TGTGCCAGCAGTTACTCGAAAGGCGGGTATGGCTACACCTTC	CASSYSKGGYGYTF
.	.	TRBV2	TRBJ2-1	TGTGCCAGCAGTGAACTTGCGTCAAGCTCCTACAATGAGCAGTTCTTC	CASSELASSSYNEQFF
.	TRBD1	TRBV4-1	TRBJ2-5	TGCGCCAGCAGCCTAGACAGGGGGTATAGGGAGACCCAGTACTTC	CASSLDRGYRETQYF
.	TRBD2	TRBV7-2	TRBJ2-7	TGTGCCAGCAGCCGGACTAGCGGGGGGAATTTGGGGGACGAGCAGTACTTC	CASSRTSGGNLGDEQYF
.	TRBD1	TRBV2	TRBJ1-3	TGTGCCAGCAGGCTTCGACAGGGTAGAAACACCATATATTTT	CASRLRQGRNTIYF
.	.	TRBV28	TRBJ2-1	TGTGCCAGCAGTTTTCGGGGTCCCCTCAACAATGAGCAGTTCTTC	CASSFRGPLNNEQFF
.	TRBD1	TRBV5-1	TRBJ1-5	TGCGCCAGCAGCGTTACAGGGGGCAATCAGCCCCAGCATTTT	CASSVTGGNQPQHF
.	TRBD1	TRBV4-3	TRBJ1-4	TGCGCCAGCAGCCAGAAAGCGACAGGGGGAACTAATGAAAAACTGTTTTTT	CASSQKATGGTNEKLFF
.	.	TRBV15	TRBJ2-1	TGTGCCACCAGCAGGAGTCAAATAAGGGGTTACAATGAGCAGTTCTTC	CATSRSQIRGYNEQFF
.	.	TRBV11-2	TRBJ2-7	TGTGCCAGCAGCCCCCCAGGGTCCCGCTACGAGCAGTACTTC	CASSPPGSRYEQYF
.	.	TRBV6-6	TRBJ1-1	TGTGCCAGCAGTCCAACAAGGAACACTGAAGCTTTCTTT	CASSPTRNTEAFF
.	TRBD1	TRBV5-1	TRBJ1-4	TGCGCCAGCAGCCCGGGCGTGGGACAGGGAAACGAAAAACTGTTTTTT	CASSPGVGQGNEKLFF
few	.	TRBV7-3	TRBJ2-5	TGTGCCAGCAGCTTAGGAGGTACCCAAGAGACCCAGTACTTC	CASSLGGTQETQYF
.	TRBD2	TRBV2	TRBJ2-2	TGTGCCAGCAGCAAGACTAGCGCCGGGGAGCTGTTTTTT	CASSKTSAGELFF
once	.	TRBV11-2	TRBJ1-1	TGTGCCAGCAGCCCCCTAAGGGGGGGGACTGAAGCTTTCTTT	CASSPLRGGTEAFF
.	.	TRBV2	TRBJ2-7	TGTGCCAGCAGTGAGTCGGCAGGGTTGTCCTACGAGCAGTACTTC	CASSESAGLSYEQYF
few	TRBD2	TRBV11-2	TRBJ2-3	TGTGCCAGCAGCTCCCCGGGGGGACTAGCGGACCTATCTGGGGATACGCAGTATTTT	CASSSPGGLADLSGDTQYF
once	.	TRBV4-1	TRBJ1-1	TGCGCCAGCAGCCAACTGGACGGGAGGGAGGCTTTCTTT	CASSQLDGREAFF
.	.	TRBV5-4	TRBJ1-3	TGTGCCAGCAGCTTGGTGAGGGAGTCTGGAAACACCATATATTTT	CASSLVRESGNTIYF
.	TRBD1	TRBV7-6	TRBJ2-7	TGTGCCAGCAGCTCCTTTTTGCCGGGACAGGGGTCCTACGAGCAGTACTTC	CASSSFLPGQGSYEQYF
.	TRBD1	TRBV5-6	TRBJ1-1	TGTGCCAGCAGCCCTGGGACAGATGAAGCTTTCTTT	CASSPGTDEAFF
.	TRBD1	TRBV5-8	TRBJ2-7	TGTGCCAGCGACGCCACAGGACAGGGTCCTCTCGAGCAGTACTTC	CASDATGQGPLEQYF
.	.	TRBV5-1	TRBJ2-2	TGCGCCAGCAGCCACACATTTTCATCAAAGAGGGGGGAGCTGTTTTTT	CASSHTFSSKRGELFF
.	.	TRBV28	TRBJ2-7	TGTGCCAGCCAAAAACAGGGTTCGTACGAGCAGTACTTC	CASQKQGSYEQYF
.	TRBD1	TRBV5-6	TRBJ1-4	TGTGCCAGCAGCTTGTCTAACAGGGGGCAAGGAGAAAAACTGTTTTTT	CASSLSNRGQGEKLFF
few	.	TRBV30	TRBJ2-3	TGTGCCTCGAGTACGCAGGGAACGCAGTATTTT	CASSTQGTQYF
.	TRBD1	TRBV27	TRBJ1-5	TGTGCCAGCAGTTTATTCCCAGGACAGGGAGGGCAGCCCCAGCATTTT	CASSLFPGQGGQPQHF
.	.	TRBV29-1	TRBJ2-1	TGCAGCGCTGCCGAGGGGGGGAGCGGCTGGGATGAGCAGTTCTTC	CSAAEGGSGWDEQFF
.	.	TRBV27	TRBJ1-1	TGTGCCAGCAGTTCGGGGAAGCAGGGACTGGGCACTGAAGCTTTCTTT	CASSSGKQGLGTEAFF
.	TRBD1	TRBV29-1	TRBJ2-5	TGCAGCGCCCTAGGGGGACAGGGGTTCGAAGAGACCCAGTACTTC	CSALGGQGFEETQYF
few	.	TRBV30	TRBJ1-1	TGTGCCTGGGAAGGCCGAAGTGGGGCGAACACTGAAGCTTTCTTT	CAWEGRSGANTEAFF
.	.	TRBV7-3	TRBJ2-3	TGTGCCAGCAGCCCGCCCGGGAGCCCAGATACGCAGTATTTT	CASSPPGSPDTQYF
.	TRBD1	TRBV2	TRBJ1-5	TGTGCCAGCAGTGACAGGGGGTTTCGCAATCAGCCCCAGCATTTT	CASSDRGFRNQPQHF
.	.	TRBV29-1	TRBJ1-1	TGCAGCGTTGATGAGGGCCAAACCTATCCAAACACTGAAGCTTTCTTT	CSVDEGQTYPNTEAFF
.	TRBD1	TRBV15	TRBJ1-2	TGTGCCACCAGCAGTCCCGGGACAGGGGGCATTGGCTATGGCTACACCTTC	CATSSPGTGGIGYGYTF
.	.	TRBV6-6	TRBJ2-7	TGTGCCAGCAACCCCCTGACAGGACCAATCTACGAGCAGTACTTC	CASNPLTGPIYEQYF
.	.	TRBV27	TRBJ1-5	TGTGCCAGCAGTTTCCCTCAGTTCTTTGGGCCCGATCGACAGCCCCAGCATTTT	CASSFPQFFGPDRQPQHF
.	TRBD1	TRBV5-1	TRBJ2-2	TGCGCCAGCAGCGCGGACAGGCCGAACACCGGGGAGCTGTTTTTT	CASSADRPNTGELFF
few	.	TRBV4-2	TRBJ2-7	TGTGCCAGCAGCCAAGATAGCCAGACCTACGAGCAGTACTTC	CASSQDSQTYEQYF
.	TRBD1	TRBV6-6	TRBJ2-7	TGTGCCAGCAGTCCTCCAGGGGGTGTAGTCCACGAGCAGTACTTC	CASSPPGGVVHEQYF
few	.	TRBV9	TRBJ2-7	TGTGCCAGCAGCGTAGGTGTAGTCCCCTACGAGCAGTACTTC	CASSVGVVPYEQYF
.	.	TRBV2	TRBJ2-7	TGTGCCAGCACCGAATGGGGCCCGAGCTCCTACGAGCAGTACTTC	CASTEWGPSSYEQYF
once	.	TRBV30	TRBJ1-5	TGTGCCTGGAGTGTTGTGGGAGGTCAGCCCCAGCATTTT	CAWSVVGGQPQHF
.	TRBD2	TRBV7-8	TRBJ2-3	TGTGCCAGCAGAGCCTACACGGGACTAGCGGATCGCACAGATACGCAGTATTTT	CASRAYTGLADRTDTQYF